These 20 T cell receptor beta chains originate from one sample sequenced in a study of OX40 agonist ivuxolimab in advanced cancers. Assay used: immunoSEQ multiplex PCR; TCRdb lists only in-frame clones, some missing. The repertoire has 50,000 or so clones, around 84% of them found once; the top ten carry about 4.7%. The sequences come from CD4+ or CD8+ T cells sorted from blood, collected in a trial of the OX40 agonist ivuxolimab. The receptors derive from an adult with an advanced solid tumor such as melanoma, head and neck, liver or kidney cancer.

The V gene is TRBV28, the J gene TRBJ2-1; TRBD2 might be the D (5 bases). The CDR3 loop spans 12 amino acids. Per the germline V gene, CDR1 is MDHEN and CDR2 is SYDVKM. Trimming shortened V by 5 bases and J by 9 bases, and 11 bases separated the two germline ends. For the CDR3, the DNA is TGTGCCAGCAGTCAGCTAGCAGGTGAGCAGTTCTTC. Translated: CASSQLAGEQFF.

This chain connects TRBV7-8 to TRBJ2-1; D gene uncertain. Trimming shortened V by 5 bases and J by 2 bases, and 10 bases separated the two germline ends. This CDR3 is 14 amino acids long. Germline V gene lookup returns CDR1 SGHVS and CDR2 FQNEAQ. The CDR3 DNA sequence: TGTGCCAGCAGCCTAAATGTACCCTACAATGAGCAGTTCTTC. This encodes CASSLNVPYNEQFF.

The chain carries TRBV9 and TRBJ2-1, with TRBD2 matching over 9 bases. Trimming took 0 bases from V and 5 from J; bases not matched to a gene: 3. From germline, CDR1 is SGDLS and CDR2 YYNGEE. There are 15 residues in the CDR3. In DNA form, the CDR3 reads TGTGCCAGCAGCGTAGAGTTAGCGGGGGACAATGAGCAGTTCTTC. Translation: CASSVELAGDNEQFF.

The count of this clone is one. This chain connects TRBV11-2 to TRBJ2-3; the D gene is possibly TRBD2 (6 bases). The V end lost 4 bases, the J end lost 3 bases, and 14 bases lay between the germline ends. CDR3 length equals 15 residues. CDR1 SGHAT and CDR2 FQNNGV come from the germline V gene. CDR3 protein: CASSSWAEGTDTQYF. CDR3 nucleotide sequence: TGTGCCAGCAGCTCGTGGGCGGAGGGGACAGATACGCAGTATTTT.

V usage is TRBV5-1 and J usage is TRBJ2-5, with 8 bases that match TRBD2. The germline gives CDR1 SGHRS, CDR2 YFSETQ. The CDR3 runs 15 residues. The ends lost 2 bases at V and 4 bases at J; junction bases unmatched: 7. CDR3 nucleotides: TGCGCCAGCAGCTTTCTAGCGGGCGTGCCAGAGACCCAGTACTTC. This sequence encodes CASSFLAGVPETQYF.

This chain joins TRBV6-5 and TRBJ1-2, with D possibly TRBD1 on 5 matching bases. CDR3 length equals 14 residues. Trimming shortened V by 1 base and J by 8 bases, and 14 bases separated the two germline ends. Germline assignment: CDR1 MNHEY and CDR2 SVGAGI. DNA of the CDR3: TGTGCCAGCAGTTACTTATCAGGGTCGGGCGGCTACACCTTC. Its translation is CASSYLSGSGGYTF.

The genes are TRBV5-8 and TRBJ2-7; tentatively, D is TRBD1 (6 bases). This CDR3 has 14 residues. CDR1 is SGHTS, CDR2 YDEGEE, per germline. V lost 2 bases, J lost 1 base, and 10 bases lay in between. The CDR3 is CASSFGTPSYEQYF. The CDR3 DNA sequence: TGTGCCAGCAGCTTCGGGACACCTTCCTACGAGCAGTACTTC. Filled out from reference TRBV5-8 and TRBJ2-7, the complete variable domain reads EAGVTQSPTHLIKTRGQQATLRCSPISGHTSVYWYQQALGLGLQFLLWYDEGEERNRGNFPPRFSGRQFPNYSSELNVNALELEDSALYLCASSFGTPSYEQYFGPGTRLTVT.

This sequence joins TRBV11-3 and TRBJ2-1, with 7 nucleotides matching TRBD2. After removal of 5 bases from V and 9 bases from J, the junction contained 10 bases not matched to a gene. Germline-derived CDR1 and CDR2 are SGHNT and YENEEA. The CDR3 is made up of 14 amino acids. The CDR3 DNA reads as TGTGCCAGCAGCACCCCCGGGACGGGGGGTGAGCAGTTCTTC. Encoded protein: CASSTPGTGGEQFF.

In this sample, this clone turned up once. V gene TRBV9 combines with J gene TRBJ2-3; D unclear. Trimming stripped 5 bases from V and 7 bases from J, with 8 bases between. From germline, CDR1 is SGDLS and CDR2 YYNGEE. CDR3 size: 11 residues. CDR3 protein: CASSAENTQYF. The CDR3 DNA reads TGTGCCAGCAGTGCCGAAAATACGCAGTATTTT. Full variable domain (outside the CDR3, taken from reference TRBV9 and TRBJ2-3): DSGVTQTPKHLITATGQRVTLRCSPRSGDLSVYWYQQSLDQGLQFLIQYYNGEERAKGNILERFSAQQFPDLHSELNLSSLELGDSALYFCASSAENTQYFGPGTRLTVL.

The genes are TRBV4-3 and TRBJ1-3, with a weak D call TRBD1 (5 bases). The CDR3 runs 15 residues. Trimming removed 6 bases at V and 2 bases at J, with 14 bases between. CDR1 and CDR2 (germline): LGHNA, YSLEER. The CDR3 loop is CASSPWAGAGNTIYF. Written as DNA, the CDR3 is TGCGCCAGCAGTCCCTGGGCGGGGGCTGGAAACACCATATATTTT.

The chain combines TRBV7-2 with TRBJ2-7; D may be TRBD1 (5 bases). Trimming shortened V by 5 bases and J by 7 bases, and 15 bases separated the two germline ends. Germline V gene lookup returns CDR1 SGHTA and CDR2 FQGNSA. This CDR3 has 13 residues. The CDR3, as DNA: TGTGCCAGCAGCGGTGGGGCCGTGAGGGAGCAGTACTTC. Amino acid sequence: CASSGGAVREQYF.

The genes are TRBV11-3 and TRBJ1-1; D is ambiguous. V lost 1 base, J lost 7 bases, and 16 bases lay in between. CDR3 size: 15 residues. Germline V CDR1 and CDR2: SGHNT, YENEEA. CDR3 region: CASSLGGGGRSEAFF. CDR3 nucleotides: TGTGCCAGCAGCTTAGGTGGTGGAGGACGGAGTGAAGCTTTCTTT. Supplemented by reference TRBV11-3 and TRBJ1-1, the full variable domain reads EAGVVQSPRYKIIEKKQPVAFWCNPISGHNTLYWYLQNLGQGPELLIRYENEEAVDDSQLPKDRFSAERLKGVDSTLKIQPAELGDSAVYLCASSLGGGGRSEAFFGQGTRLTVV.

The chain has TRBV6-5 and TRBJ1-4; no definite D call. V lost 8 bases and J 8 bases, leaving 15 bases between the germline ends. CDR3 length: 13 amino acids. Germline CDR1 MNHEY, CDR2 SVGAGI. The CDR3 DNA sequence: TGTGCCAGCCGAGAGGGTCTGCAAGAAAAACTGTTTTTT. It codes for CASREGLQEKLFF.

Only one count was recorded for this clone. This chain uses TRBV6-5 with TRBJ2-6; either TRBD1 or TRBD2 may fit D (6 bases each). This CDR3 has 16 amino acids. Germline assignment: CDR1 MNHEY and CDR2 SVGAGI. Trimming pared 2 bases from V and 4 bases from J, leaving 12 bases between. CDR3 bases: TGTGCCAGCAGTTACGGGGGGCTCTCCGGGGCCAACGTCCTGACTTTC. It encodes CASSYGGLSGANVLTF.

This clone has a single count. The chain combines TRBV7-6 with TRBJ2-1, with TRBD1 matching over 9 bases. The CDR3 consists of 17 residues. CDR1 is SGHVS and CDR2 is FNYEAQ in the germline V gene. After removal of 1 base from V and 1 base from J, the junction contained 5 bases not matched to a gene. CDR3 in DNA: TGTGCCAGCAGCTTAGTTCCGGGACAGGGTTCCTACAATGAGCAGTTCTTC. Its protein is CASSLVPGQGSYNEQFF.

This chain uses TRBV30 with TRBJ1-1; the D is unclear. This CDR3 region has 12 residues. The germline V gene has CDR1 GTSNPN and CDR2 SVGIG (reference sequence). Trimming took off 5 bases at V and 2 bases at J, with 9 bases between the two ends. DNA for the CDR3: TGTGCCTGGGCCGCAGACAACACTGAAGCTTTCTTT. Translated: CAWAADNTEAFF.

The count of this clone is one. CDR3 DNA: TGTGCCAGCAGTCCCCCCGGGGCCCCTGAAGCTTTCTTT. It specifies CASSPPGAPEAFF. The chain carries TRBV28 and TRBJ1-1; TRBD1 might be the D (5 bases). V lost 5 bases and J lost 6, with 13 bases in between. CDR3 size: 13 residues. CDR1 MDHEN and CDR2 SYDVKM come from the germline V gene.

The CDR3 loop reads CASSYGRGRTGELFF. DNA for the CDR3: TGTGCCAGCAGTTACGGTAGGGGACGGACCGGGGAGCTGTTTTTT. The V gene is TRBV6-6, the J gene TRBJ2-2, with D perhaps assigned TRBD1 or TRBD2 (5 bases each). This CDR3 has 15 amino acids. The V gene lost 2 bases and the J gene lost 5 bases, with 12 bases spanning the gap. From germline, CDR1 is MNHNY and CDR2 SVGAGI (reference sequence).

A single count supports this clone. The chain employs TRBV29-1 and TRBJ2-1; no clear D gene. The CDR3 extends over 10 amino acids. The V gene's germline CDR1 is SQVTM and CDR2 ANQGSEA. V was clipped by 4 bases and J by 6 bases, with 4 bases between them. CDR3 amino acids: CSVGSNEQFF. The CDR3 DNA reads as TGCAGCGTTGGGTCCAATGAGCAGTTCTTC.

The chain joins TRBV2 to TRBJ1-1; 8 bases match TRBD1. The V gene end was trimmed by 4 bases and the J gene end by 4 bases; junction bases not matched to a gene: 8. Germline lookup yields CDR1 SNHLY and CDR2 FYNNEI. This CDR3 has 15 residues. The CDR3 sequence is CASSGDRRGSTEAFF. The CDR3 DNA reads as TGTGCCAGCAGTGGGGACAGGAGAGGTAGCACTGAAGCTTTCTTT.